Only a few counts were recorded for the clone carrying this T cell receptor (beta chain). No antigen is known for it. This entry is derived from a study of CD8+ T cells in alopecia areata. In each case, RNA was isolated and then reverse transcribed into cDNA as the sequencing template. The assay was immunoSEQ multiplex PCR, and TCRdb's table has in-frame clones only and misses some. The sample has 95,000 to 120,000 clones; approximately 60% are singletons. T lymphocytes (CD4+ and CD8+) were sorted from PBMCs. Study-wide findings and caveats: Normal scalp had lower clonality than lesional scalp, with alopecia totalis/universalis lesions showing this most strongly. It was less clear whether patients shared TCRs than it was in mice, possibly because of HLA. Normal skin's resident alphabeta T cells are also sequenced in scalp samples.

The CDR3 extends over 13 amino acids. The V end lost 5 bases, the J end lost 0 bases, and 6 bases lay between the germline ends. Germline V gene data show CDR1 as SGHRS and CDR2 as YFSETQ. The source material was CD8+ T cells sorted from blood. This clonotype was obtained from a human donor in good health. The rearrangement joins TRBV5-1 to TRBJ2-1, with D possibly being TRBD2 (5 bases). CDR3 nucleotides: TGCGCCAGCAGGGAGGTCTCCTACAATGAGCAGTTCTTC. Translating it yields CASREVSYNEQFF. Filled out from reference TRBV5-1 and TRBJ2-1, the complete variable domain reads KAGVTQTPRYLIKTRGQQVTLSCSPISGHRSVSWYQQTPGQGLQFLFEYFSETQRNKGNFPGRFSGRQFSNSRSEMNVSTLELGDSALYLCASREVSYNEQFFGPGTRLTVL.